This entry lists 5 T cell receptor beta chains sequenced from one sample in a study of T-cell reconstitution after alpha-beta-depleted transplantation in children. Unique molecular identifiers were incorporated when the TCRbeta library was constructed. TCRdb reanalysed the PCR reads using MiXCR and keeps one entry per CDR3 protein. This table has 350,000 to 500,000 distinct CDR3 sequences, over 40% appearing once. The sample in question was PBMCs, obtained before TCRalphabeta/CD19-depleted stem cell transplant. Receptors originate from a girl under 10 years old with aplastic anemia, due to receive a stem cell transplant.

This clonotype was observed a handful of times. This chain joins TRBV5-1 and TRBJ1-1, with D perhaps TRBD1 (6 bases). CDR1 is SGHRS, CDR2 YFSETQ, per germline. V was trimmed by 2 bases and J by 0 bases, leaving 11 bases between them. The CDR3 contains 15 residues. CDR3 coding DNA: TGCGCCAGCAGCTTTATACAGGGCATGAACACTGAAGCTTTCTTT. This encodes CASSFIQGMNTEAFF.

The genes are TRBV7-2 and TRBJ2-7, with D possibly matching TRBD1 (5 bases). Germline assignment: CDR1 SGHTA and CDR2 FQGNSA. With 1 base removed from V and 6 bases from J, the gap between germline ends came to 10 bases. The CDR3 has 13 amino acids. The CDR3 bases are TGTGCCAGCAGCTTAGAAGGGGCGCTCGAGCAGTACTTC. Translating it yields CASSLEGALEQYF.

This clonotype was counted a few times. V is TRBV30 and J is TRBJ1-5; D uncertain. Trimming took 6 bases from V and 2 from J, leaving 8 bases between them. Germline V gives CDR1 GTSNPN, CDR2 SVGIG (reference sequence). The CDR3 is 12 amino acids. CDR3 residues: CACSTGNQPQHF. DNA for the CDR3: TGTGCCTGTAGTACGGGCAATCAGCCCCAGCATTTT.

This clonotype was recorded many times. The chain joins TRBV2 to TRBJ2-5; D may be TRBD1 (5 bases). V was clipped by 5 bases and J by 3 bases, with 16 bases between them. The germline gives CDR1 SNHLY, CDR2 FYNNEI. CDR3 length equals 15 residues. The chain's CDR3 is CASSFVRVIKETQYF. The CDR3 DNA reads TGTGCCAGCAGTTTCGTCAGGGTCATAAAAGAGACCCAGTACTTC. The full variable domain, rest sourced from reference TRBV2 and TRBJ2-5, is EPEVTQTPSHQVTQMGQEVILRCVPISNHLYFYWYRQILGQKVEFLVSFYNNEISEKSEIFDDQFSVERPDGSNFTLKIRSTKLEDSAMYFCASSFVRVIKETQYFGPGTRLLVL.

J is TRBJ2-5 and V is TRBV20-1; perhaps TRBD2 as D (5 bases). The CDR3 extends over 15 amino acids. Germline CDR1 and CDR2: DFQATT and SNEGSKA (reference sequence). The V gene lost 0 bases and the J gene lost 7 bases, with 18 bases spanning the gap. Written as DNA, the CDR3 is TGCAGTGCTAGAGATGTAGAGGGAGCTACGGGGACCCAGTACTTC. Translation: CSARDVEGATGTQYF.